This T cell receptor beta chain was documented in a study of beta chain features in type 1 diabetes. Overall study: Summed over all samples, the examined sorted cells came to 90 million to 120 million.

A few counts support this clone. The investigators reverse transcribed all of the isolated RNA, so they sequenced expressed TCRB transcripts. Clones were read by immunoSEQ multiplex PCR, and TCRdb kept only the in-frame ones, dropping some. The sample records under 500,000 clones, approximately 30% being singletons. The V end lost 3 bases, the J end lost 4 bases, and 12 bases lay between the germline ends. The CDR3 covers 13 residues. Germline loops: CDR1 GTSNPN, CDR2 SVGIG (reference sequence). The TCR originated in a man between 18 and 29 years old in good health. Sequencing was done on a sample of naive CD4+ T cells from blood. The chain uses TRBV30 and TRBJ1-2; D is uncertain. For the CDR3, the DNA is TGTGCCTGGAGAACCTCCTTGATCTATGGCTACACCTTC. This encodes CAWRTSLIYGYTF.